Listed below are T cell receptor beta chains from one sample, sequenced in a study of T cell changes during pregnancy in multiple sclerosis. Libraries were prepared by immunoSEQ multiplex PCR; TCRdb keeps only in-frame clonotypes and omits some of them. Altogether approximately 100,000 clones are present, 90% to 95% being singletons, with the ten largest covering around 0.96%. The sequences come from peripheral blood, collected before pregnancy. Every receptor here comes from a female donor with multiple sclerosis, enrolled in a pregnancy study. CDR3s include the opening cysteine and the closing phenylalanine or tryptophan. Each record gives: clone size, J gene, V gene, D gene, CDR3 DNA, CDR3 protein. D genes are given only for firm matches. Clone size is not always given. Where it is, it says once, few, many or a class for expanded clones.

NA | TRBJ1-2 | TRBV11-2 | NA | TGTGCCAGCAGCTTAGGTTCTGGGAGCTATGGCTACACCTTC | CASSLGSGSYGYTF
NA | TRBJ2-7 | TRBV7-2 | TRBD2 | TGTGCCAGCAGCTTCCTAGCGGCCTCCTACGAGCAGTACTTC | CASSFLAASYEQYF
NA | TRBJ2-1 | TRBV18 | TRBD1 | TGTGCCAGCTCAGCCCCCGGGACAGCTTCCTACAATGAGCAGTTCTTC | CASSAPGTASYNEQFF
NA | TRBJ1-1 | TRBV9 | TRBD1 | TGTGCCAGCAGCGTCCATGACAGGGGGAACACTGAAGCTTTCTTT | CASSVHDRGNTEAFF
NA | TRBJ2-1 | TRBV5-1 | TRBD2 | TGCGCCAGCAGCTTGGGGTCGGGAGGGTCCTACAATGAGCAGTTCTTC | CASSLGSGGSYNEQFF
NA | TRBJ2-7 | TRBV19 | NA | TGTGCCAGTAGTATAGCAGACACCTACGAGCAGTACTTC | CASSIADTYEQYF
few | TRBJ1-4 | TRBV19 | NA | TGTGCCAGCGAACAGGGAGTTGGCCATAATGAAAAACTGTTTTTT | CASEQGVGHNEKLFF
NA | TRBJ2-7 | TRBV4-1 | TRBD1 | TGCGCCAGCAGCCGAATACAGGGGGCGGATTACGAGCAGTACTTC | CASSRIQGADYEQYF
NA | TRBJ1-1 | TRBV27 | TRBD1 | TGTGCCAGCGCGTTACAGGGGAGAGGCACTGAAGCTTTCTTT | CASALQGRGTEAFF
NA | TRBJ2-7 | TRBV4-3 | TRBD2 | TGCGCCAGCAGACTAGCGGCCTTTTTAAACTACGAGCAGTACTTC | CASRLAAFLNYEQYF
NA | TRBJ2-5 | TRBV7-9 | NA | TGTGCCAGCAGCTTCACAGGCGTAGAGACCCAGTACTTC | CASSFTGVETQYF
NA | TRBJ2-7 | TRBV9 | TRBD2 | TGTGCCAGCAGCGTAGCGGGAGGGCCCTACGAGCAGTACTTC | CASSVAGGPYEQYF
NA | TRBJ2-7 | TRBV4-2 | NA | TGTGCCAGCAGCCAAGATCGGGGGACAGACCATAGTAGGGTCTTC | CASSQDRGTDHSRVF